Shown below are 16 T cell receptor beta chains from a single sample sequenced in a study of regulatory T cells in long-lasting Graves disease. Library construction for TCR beta used iRepertoire HTBI primers and Arm-PCR of CDR3 regions. Using its own MiXCR run on the multiplex PCR reads, TCRdb lists one record per CDR3 protein. The data contain 350,000 to 500,000 distinct CDR3 sequences, approximately 15% of them seen just once; the ten biggest clones take up more than 15%. Time point meaning: newly diagnosed GD, antithyroid drugs for less than 3 months. The TCR library was prepared using RNA isolated from PBMCs. These data were likewise used in another study, on T cells in Graves' hyperthyroidism and ophthalmopathy.

The specimen was peripheral blood mononuclear cells (PBMCs), collected at new diagnosis, from a patient treated with antithyroid drugs. These receptors were collected from a woman in her fifties or sixties with Graves disease.

This rearrangement joins TRBV7-9 to TRBJ2-3; the match to TRBD1 covers 7 bases. The ends lost 6 bases at V and 0 bases at J; junction bases unmatched: 6. This CDR3 is 15 amino acids long. Germline V gives CDR1 SEHNR, CDR2 FQNEAQ (reference sequence). CDR3 in amino acids: CASRRDRASTDTQYF. In DNA, the CDR3 is TGTGCCAGCAGGCGAGACAGGGCTAGCACAGATACGCAGTATTTT. Using reference TRBV7-9 and TRBJ2-3 for the parts outside the CDR3, the full variable domain is DTGVSQNPRHKITKRGQNVTFRCDPISEHNRLYWYRQTLGQGPEFLTYFQNEAQLEKSRLLSDRFSAERPKGSFSTLEIQRTEQGDSAMYLCASRRDRASTDTQYFGPGTRLTVL.

There are a few counts of this clonotype. The chain carries TRBV12-3 or TRBV12-4 and TRBJ2-5; 7 positions match TRBD1. The CDR3 length is 16 residues. Unmatched junction bases numbered 16, after V lost 8 bases and J lost 4 bases. The CDR3, as DNA: TGTGCCAGCGGCTTAGGACAGGCCGTGAAGGGAGAGACCCAGTACTTC. Translating it yields CASGLGQAVKGETQYF.

This clonotype appeared a few times. The V gene is TRBV29-1, the J gene TRBJ2-1; 7 bases match TRBD2. Germline V lookup: CDR1 SQVTM, CDR2 ANQGSEA. V was pared by 2 bases and J by 14 bases, with 9 bases of the junction left unmatched. CDR3 length: 12 residues. The CDR3 sequence is CSVEKPGRWKFF. DNA of the CDR3: TGCAGCGTTGAAAAACCCGGGAGGTGGAAGTTCTTC.

At least ten counts were recorded for this clonotype. The V and J genes are TRBV7-9 and TRBJ2-7, with 7 bases matching TRBD1. Germline V CDR1 and CDR2: SEHNR, FQNEAQ (reference sequence). V shed 5 bases, J shed 2 bases, and the junction held 3 bases outside the gene matches. The CDR3 spans 13 residues. CDR3 sequence reads: CASSRDSAYEQYF. The CDR3 DNA is TGTGCCAGCAGCCGGGACAGTGCCTACGAGCAGTACTTC.

This clonotype was observed many times. The chain employs TRBV2 and TRBJ2-1, with 9 bases matching TRBD2. This CDR3 region has 18 residues. With 7 bases clipped from V and 0 bases from J, the junction kept 13 bases outside the gene matches. Germline lookup yields CDR1 SNHLY and CDR2 FYNNEI. This CDR3 reads CASTLSLAGWSSYNEQFF. The CDR3 DNA follows: TGTGCCAGCACTTTGAGTCTAGCGGGATGGAGCTCCTACAATGAGCAGTTCTTC.

This clonotype was seen many times. The chain has TRBV18 and TRBJ1-1, with a tentative D call TRBD1 (5 bases). The V end was cut by 3 bases, the J end by 0 bases, with 11 bases between. This CDR3 has 15 amino acids. Per germline, CDR1 KGHSH and CDR2 LQKENI. The CDR3 coding sequence is TGTGCCAGCTCACCTCCATCGACAGTGAACACTGAAGCTTTCTTT. Translation: CASSPPSTVNTEAFF. Full variable domain (rest looked up from reference TRBV18 and TRBJ1-1): NAGVMQNPRHLVRRRGQEARLRCSPMKGHSHVYWYRQLPEEGLKFMVYLQKENIIDESGMPKERFSAEFPKEGPSILRIQQVVRGDSAAYFCASSPPSTVNTEAFFGQGTRLTVV.

This clonotype was detected a few times. The V call is TRBV28, the J call TRBJ2-7, with 9 bases matching TRBD1. V was clipped by 6 bases and J by 0 bases; unmatched bases: 9. The CDR3 has 16 amino acids. Germline V lookup: CDR1 MDHEN, CDR2 SYDVKM. The CDR3 here is CASRARGQGISYEQYF. The CDR3 coding sequence is TGTGCCAGCAGGGCCAGGGGACAGGGAATCTCCTACGAGCAGTACTTC.

This clonotype was seen ten or more times. The J gene is TRBJ2-3, the V gene TRBV24-1; 7 bases align to TRBD2. The ends lost 4 bases at V and 4 bases at J; junction bases unmatched: 10. Germline CDR1 KGHDR, CDR2 SFDVKD. CDR3 length: 16 amino acids. CDR3 in DNA: TGTGCCACCAGTGACCTAGACGGGCGGGAGCCAGATACGCAGTATTTT. Protein product: CATSDLDGREPDTQYF.

This clonotype has a single count. V usage is TRBV13 and J usage is TRBJ2-7; 10 nucleotides align to TRBD2. This CDR3 contains 15 residues. V lost 2 bases, J lost 6 bases, and 7 bases stayed unmatched. From germline, CDR1 is PRHDT and CDR2 FYEKMQ (reference sequence). CDR3 nucleotide sequence: TGTGCCAGCAGCTTAAGGCTAGCGGGAGTTCGCGAGCAGTACTTC. This codes for CASSLRLAGVREQYF.

This clonotype was counted ten times or more. This chain links TRBV20-1 with TRBJ2-7; 11 bases map to TRBD2. Per the germline V gene, CDR1 is DFQATT and CDR2 is SNEGSKA (reference sequence). CDR3 size: 14 residues. The V gene end was trimmed by 3 bases and the J gene end by 4 bases; junction bases not matched to a gene: 5. As DNA, the CDR3 is TGCAGTGCTAGCCGACTAGCGGGAATGTACGAGCAGTACTTC. It yields the protein CSASRLAGMYEQYF.

This clonotype was recorded many times. The V and J genes are TRBV30 and TRBJ2-1; D is perhaps TRBD2 (5 bases). This CDR3 is 14 amino acids long. The germline V gene encodes CDR1 GTSNPN and CDR2 SVGIG (reference sequence). The V gene lost 2 bases and the J gene lost 3 bases, with 11 bases spanning the gap. CDR3 in DNA: TGTGCCTGGAGTCTGGTAGCGAGCTACAATGAGCAGTTCTTC. Its translation: CAWSLVASYNEQFF. The full variable domain, its missing parts supplied by reference TRBV30 and TRBJ2-1, is SQTIHQWPATLVQPVGSPLSLECTVEGTSNPNLYWYRQAAGRGLQLLFYSVGIGQISSEVPQNLSASRPQDRQFILSSKKLLLSDSGFYLCAWSLVASYNEQFFGPGTRLTVL.

The CDR3 bases are TGTGCCAGCAGCTTCGTCGGAGGGACCAATCAGCCCCAGCATTTT. The encoded protein is CASSFVGGTNQPQHF. The V and J genes are TRBV5-5 and TRBJ1-5, with TRBD1 as a possible D gene (5 bases). The ends were cut back, 2 bases at V and 3 bases at J, with 12 bases in the middle. Germline V gives CDR1 SGHKS, CDR2 YYEKEE (reference sequence). CDR3 length: 15 amino acids.

This chain joins TRBV7-3 and TRBJ1-5; TRBD1 matches 8 bases. Germline V gene data show CDR1 as SGHTA and CDR2 as FQGTGA. V lost 6 bases, J lost 2 bases, and 9 bases stayed unmatched. The CDR3 is 16 residues long. The CDR3 spells CASRPPETGGNQPQHF. The DNA of the CDR3 is TGTGCCAGCAGACCTCCTGAGACAGGGGGCAATCAGCCCCAGCATTTT.

This clonotype came up many times. The chain recombines TRBV7-2 with TRBJ2-1; no definite D call. V lost 1 base and J 5 bases, leaving 6 bases between the germline ends. The CDR3 is 13 amino acids. Germline CDR1 is SGHTA and CDR2 is FQGNSA. The CDR3 nucleotides read TGTGCCAGCAGCTTAGACTCGAACAATGAGCAGTTCTTC. Translating gives CASSLDSNNEQFF. Filled out from reference TRBV7-2 and TRBJ2-1, the complete variable domain reads GAGVSQSPSNKVTEKGKDVELRCDPISGHTALYWYRQSLGQGLEFLIYFQGNSAPDKSGLPSDRFSAERTGGSVSTLTIQRTQQEDSAVYLCASSLDSNNEQFFGPGTRLTVL.

This clonotype was detected only a few times. CDR3 coding DNA: TGTGCCAGCAGCCCGATGGGGATCCAAGAGACCCAGTACTTC. Encoded protein: CASSPMGIQETQYF. This rearrangement joins TRBV7-2 to TRBJ2-5; D is unclear. Germline V gene sequence: CDR1 SGHTA, CDR2 FQGNSA. The V end lost 5 bases, the J end lost 1 base, and 11 bases lay between the germline ends. The CDR3 extends over 14 amino acids.

This clonotype showed up many times. The rearrangement joins TRBV6-1 to TRBJ1-1; D possibly corresponds to TRBD1 (5 bases). The CDR3 loop spans 13 amino acids. CDR1 is MNHNS, CDR2 SASEGT, per germline. The V gene lost 7 bases and the J gene lost 0 bases, with 9 bases spanning the gap. In DNA, the CDR3 is TGTGCCAGCATGGCAGGGATGAACACTGAAGCTTTCTTT. Protein sequence: CASMAGMNTEAFF.